Below, 24 T cell receptor beta chains from the same sample are listed, as sequenced in a study of regulatory T cells in long-lasting Graves disease. Time point defined: persistent/refractory GD, antithyroid drugs over 5 years with positive TRAb. PBMC-extracted RNA yielded the TCR library. Libraries of TCR beta came from iRepertoire HTBI primers plus Arm-PCR of CDR3 regions. Using its own MiXCR run on the multiplex PCR reads, TCRdb lists one record per CDR3 protein. The sample includes approximately 440,000 distinct CDR3 sequences, around 20% of them seen just once. This specimen consisted of peripheral blood mononuclear cells (PBMCs), obtained when the disease was refractory, from a patient treated with antithyroid drugs. These receptors came from a female donor with Graves disease.

This clonotype was seen repeatedly, ten times or more. The chain uses TRBV2 and TRBJ2-2, with 10 bases identical to TRBD2. Germline CDR1 is SNHLY and CDR2 is FYNNEI. J was trimmed by 0 bases and V by 8 bases; bases with no gene match: 6. This CDR3 has 16 amino acids. CDR3 protein: CASSRTSGSNTGELFF. Written as DNA, the CDR3 is TGTGCCAGCTCCCGGACTAGCGGCTCGAACACCGGGGAGCTGTTTTTT.

This clonotype was seen more than once but under ten times. The chain employs TRBV11-2 and TRBJ2-7; D is ambiguous. CDR3 size: 13 residues. The V end lost 2 bases, the J end lost 5 bases, and 10 bases lay between the germline ends. The germline V gene encodes CDR1 SGHAT and CDR2 FQNNGV. CDR3 in DNA: TGTGCCAGCAGCTTATCCGCGTTTGACGAGCAGTACTTC. This sequence encodes CASSLSAFDEQYF. Combining the CDR3 with reference TRBV11-2 and TRBJ2-7 gives the whole variable domain EAGVAQSPRYKIIEKRQSVAFWCNPISGHATLYWYQQILGQGPKLLIQFQNNGVVDDSQLPKDRFSAERLKGVDSTLKIQPAKLEDSAVYLCASSLSAFDEQYFGPGTRLTVT.

This clonotype was counted many times. The chain is built from TRBV7-9 and TRBJ2-6, with D possibly TRBD1 on 6 matching bases. This CDR3 region has 16 residues. Trimming stripped 6 bases from V and 2 bases from J, with 14 bases between. CDR1 and CDR2 (germline): SEHNR, FQNEAQ (reference sequence). The CDR3 coding sequence is TGTGCCAGCAGTCCTGGACAGCTCACTGGGGCCAACGTCCTGACTTTC. Its translation: CASSPGQLTGANVLTF.

This clonotype has more than one count but fewer than ten. J is TRBJ1-4 and V is TRBV29-1; possible D gene TRBD1, 5 bases. CDR3 size: 12 residues. Trimming removed 3 bases at V and 8 bases at J, with 10 bases between. Germline assignment: CDR1 SQVTM and CDR2 ANQGSEA. The CDR3 bases are TGCAGCGTTGATTGGGGGGAGGAAAAACTGTTTTTT. Amino acid sequence: CSVDWGEEKLFF.

There are many counts of this clonotype. The gene calls are TRBV6-1 and TRBJ2-7; D unclear. Trimming took off 5 bases at V and 3 bases at J, with 11 bases between the two ends. Germline CDR1 and CDR2: MNHNS and SASEGT. The length of the CDR3 is 13 residues. DNA of the CDR3: TGTGCCAGCAGTCGAACAGAGAACTACGAGCAGTACTTC. Protein sequence: CASSRTENYEQYF.

This clonotype was detected ten times or more. The genes are TRBV5-1 and TRBJ1-2; 8 bases line up with TRBD1. CDR3 length: 18 amino acids. Germline V gives CDR1 SGHRS, CDR2 YFSETQ. The junction had 16 bases not matched to a gene; V was cut back by 4 bases and J by 2 bases. The CDR3 coding sequence is TGCGCCAGCAGCCCGAACCTCGACGGGACAGGCGGGAACTATGGCTACACCTTC. Translated: CASSPNLDGTGGNYGYTF.

This chain connects TRBV5-1 to TRBJ1-2, with 9 bases lining up with TRBD1. Trimming removed 1 base from V and 2 bases from J; junction bases left unmatched: 3. Germline lookup yields CDR1 SGHRS and CDR2 YFSETQ. The CDR3 length is 15 residues. CDR3 bases: TGCGCCAGCAGCTTGTCCGGGACAGGGAACTATGGCTACACCTTC. As protein: CASSLSGTGNYGYTF.

V gene TRBV5-4 combines with J gene TRBJ2-6; unclear D gene. The germline CDR1 and CDR2 sequences are SGHNT and YYREEE (reference sequence). V was cut by 4 bases and J by 0 bases, with 17 bases left in between. The CDR3 runs to 18 residues. CDR3 in amino acids: CASSNPGFTFSGANVLTF. The DNA for the CDR3 is TGTGCCAGCAGCAACCCCGGCTTTACCTTCTCTGGGGCCAACGTCCTGACTTTC.

In regard to this clonotype: It is likely a read error, because the conserved phenylalanine at the end of the CDR3 is missing. Written as DNA, the CDR3 is TGTGCCACCAGCATTCTGGGGGAGACCCAGTACCTC. Amino acid sequence: CATSILGETQYL. The chain is built from TRBV15 and TRBJ2-5; D gene uncertain. V dropped 4 bases and J dropped 5 bases, with 8 bases sitting between them. Germline-derived CDR1 and CDR2 are LNHNV and YYDKDF (reference sequence). The CDR3 contains 12 residues.

The count of this clonotype is one. A much larger clone differs from this one at a single base, so this may be a read error. For the CDR3, the DNA is TGCGCCAGCAGCAGGGACGGGGAAGGCAATCAGCCCCAGCATTTT. This sequence encodes CASSRDGEGNQPQHF. The chain is built from TRBV5-1 and TRBJ1-5; a weak D match, TRBD1 (5 bases). CDR1 and CDR2 from the germline V gene are SGHRS and YFSETQ. The CDR3 spans 15 residues. V lost 4 bases and J 2 bases, leaving 13 bases between the germline ends.

The chain links TRBV6-1 to TRBJ1-4, with D possibly being TRBD1 (6 bases). The V end was cut by 8 bases, the J end by 8 bases, with 15 bases between. The CDR3 has 13 amino acids. In germline, CDR1 is MNHNS, CDR2 SASEGT. The CDR3 region has the DNA TGTGCCAGCGGGGCCAGGGGTTACGAAAAACTGTTTTTT. It yields the protein CASGARGYEKLFF.

The J gene is TRBJ2-7, the V gene TRBV5-1, with D hard to call. CDR1 is SGHRS and CDR2 is YFSETQ in the germline V gene. Deletions cut 5 bases from V and 0 bases from J, with 18 bases between. This CDR3 has 16 residues. The CDR3 DNA follows: TGCGCCAGCAGTTCTGCTTTTTCCCGAGTCTCCTACGAGCAGTACTTC. It encodes CASSSAFSRVSYEQYF.

This clonotype was observed many times. This chain joins TRBV7-2 and TRBJ1-5; no clear D gene. The germline V gene has CDR1 SGHTA and CDR2 FQGNSA. The CDR3 is 14 amino acids. Trimming removed 5 bases at V and 3 bases at J, with 11 bases between. In nucleotides, the CDR3 is TGTGCCAGCAGCCCTTCTAATATCAATCAGCCCCAGCATTTT. This gives the protein CASSPSNINQPQHF. The full variable domain, with the rest looked up from reference TRBV7-2 and TRBJ1-5, is GAGVSQSPSNKVTEKGKDVELRCDPISGHTALYWYRQSLGQGLEFLIYFQGNSAPDKSGLPSDRFSAERTGGSVSTLTIQRTQQEDSAVYLCASSPSNINQPQHFGDGTRLSIL.

The chain couples TRBV6-9 to TRBJ2-7; D might be TRBD1 (6 bases). V was trimmed by 3 bases and J by 2 bases, leaving 11 bases between them. This CDR3 has 14 amino acids. Germline CDR1 and CDR2: MNHGY and SVAAGI. In nucleotides, the CDR3 is TGTGCCAGCAGTTACGTTGGGGGCCCCTACGAGCAGTACTTC. This sequence encodes CASSYVGGPYEQYF.

This sequence joins TRBV14 and TRBJ1-1; maybe TRBD1 (5 bases). Germline values: CDR1 SGHDN, CDR2 FVKESK. The V and J ends lost 4 bases and 6 bases respectively, with 15 bases between them. This CDR3 comprises 14 residues. Here the CDR3 reads CASSPPRWGAEAFF. CDR3 sequence (DNA): TGTGCCAGCAGCCCTCCCAGGTGGGGCGCTGAAGCTTTCTTT.

This chain uses TRBV20-1 with TRBJ2-7; weak D call: TRBD2 (7 bases). Germline CDR1 is DFQATT and CDR2 is SNEGSKA (reference sequence). Trimming shortened V by 5 bases and J by 6 bases, and 14 bases separated the two germline ends. The CDR3 totals 12 residues. The CDR3 region is CSAALGGREQYF. Here the CDR3 DNA reads TGCAGTGCTGCACTCGGGGGGCGCGAGCAGTACTTC.

The CDR3 sequence is CASTKGGRGYQPQHF. The CDR3 DNA is TGTGCCAGCACCAAAGGGGGGAGGGGGTATCAGCCCCAGCATTTT. The chain joins TRBV6-1 to TRBJ1-5; possibly TRBD1 for D (6 bases). The ends were cut back, 7 bases at V and 5 bases at J, with 18 bases in the middle. Germline CDR1 is MNHNS and CDR2 is SASEGT. The CDR3 length is 15 residues.

The chain links TRBV6-5 to TRBJ2-7, with D possibly being TRBD1 (6 bases). The germline V gene encodes CDR1 MNHEY and CDR2 SVGAGI. V was trimmed by 4 bases and J by 4 bases, leaving 20 bases between them. The CDR3 has 16 residues. In DNA, the CDR3 is TGTGCCAGCAGTTCCGGACAGACCTCTCAACTTTACGAGCAGTACTTC. Its translation is CASSSGQTSQLYEQYF.

This clonotype was counted a few times. The chain recombines TRBV20-1 with TRBJ2-1; 11 bases are shared with TRBD2. The CDR3 totals 16 residues. V dropped 4 bases and J dropped 6; count of bases not matched to a gene: 11. The V gene's germline CDR1 is DFQATT and CDR2 SNEGSKA (reference sequence). The CDR3 here is CSANSGSLAGANEQFF. CDR3 nucleotide sequence: TGCAGTGCTAACTCGGGGTCACTAGCGGGAGCCAATGAGCAGTTCTTC.

In nucleotides, the CDR3 is TGTGCCAGCAGTTATACCCCCGTTGGAGCGGGAGTCGGTGAGACCCAGTACTTC. It codes for CASSYTPVGAGVGETQYF. V usage is TRBV6-5 and J usage is TRBJ2-5; 8 bases fit TRBD2. This CDR3 has 18 amino acids. Germline-derived CDR1 and CDR2 are MNHEY and SVGAGI. V shed 3 bases and J 5 bases; nucleotides not matched to a gene: 17.

The V and J genes are TRBV7-8 and TRBJ2-2; D is unclear. Between the trimmed V and J ends, which lost 3 bases and 6 bases, there was a span of 5 bases. Germline V lookup: CDR1 SGHVS, CDR2 FQNEAQ. The CDR3 runs to 12 residues. The CDR3 nucleotides read TGTGCCAGCAGCTTTACCGCCGGGGAGCTGTTTTTT. It encodes CASSFTAGELFF. The full variable domain, its missing parts supplied by reference TRBV7-8 and TRBJ2-2, is GAGVSQSPRYKVAKRGQDVALRCDPISGHVSLFWYQQALGQGPEFLTYFQNEAQLDKSGLPSDRFFAERPEGSVSTLKIQRTQQEDSAVYLCASSFTAGELFFGEGSRLTVL.

V is TRBV20-1 and J is TRBJ1-2; D remains ambiguous. Per germline, CDR1 DFQATT and CDR2 SNEGSKA (reference sequence). The CDR3 loop spans 13 amino acids. V lost 4 bases and J 4 bases, leaving 13 bases between the germline ends. The DNA of the CDR3 is TGCAGTGCTAAAGGGTCCAGGCTCTATGGCTACACCTTC. This translates into CSAKGSRLYGYTF.

This chain uses TRBV18 with TRBJ2-7; 8 bases are shared with TRBD2. This CDR3 spans 14 amino acids. V dropped 4 bases and J dropped 1; count of bases not matched to a gene: 3. Per germline, CDR1 KGHSH and CDR2 LQKENI. The CDR3 region has the DNA TGTGCCAGCTCACGTCAGCGGGGGTCCTACGAGCAGTACTTC. Translation: CASSRQRGSYEQYF.

This clonotype was recorded a few times. Here the CDR3 reads CASSVRTGGLQETQYF. The CDR3 bases are TGTGCCAGCAGCGTTCGGACGGGAGGGCTTCAAGAGACCCAGTACTTC. The rearrangement joins TRBV9 to TRBJ2-5, with 8 bases aligning to TRBD2. The CDR3 runs to 16 residues. Germline assignment: CDR1 SGDLS and CDR2 YYNGEE. Trimming removed 2 bases from V and 2 bases from J; junction bases left unmatched: 8.